This TCR beta chain is drawn from a study of CD8 T cells in Susac syndrome. TCR beta sequences were obtained from blood CD8+ and CD4+ T cells. Negative isolation yielded CD4+ and CD8+ T cells, and FACS enriched TEMRA cells. In the case of this clonotype: Its target is unknown.

RNA was extracted with the RNeasy kit, and a quantity of about 0.45 to 1 ug was reverse transcribed using random hexamers. It was immunoSEQ multiplex PCR that amplified TCR beta CDR3 across 54 Vbeta and 13 Jbeta. TCRdb itself ran the immunoSEQ multiplex PCR reads through MiXCR, one entry per CDR3 protein. There are roughly 180,000 distinct CDR3 sequences in the sample; approximately 93% occur only once, and over 0.08% lies in the top ten. Looked up from germline, CDR1 is MNHEY and CDR2 is SMNVEV (reference sequence). J gave up 4 bases and V 3 bases, and 5 bases lay outside the gene matches. This CDR3 has 15 amino acids. The study's findings and limits: The authors acknowledged that their TCR sequencing and HLA analysis involved a relatively small number of individuals.

This clonotype was sampled from a human donor with multiple sclerosis. The chain joins TRBV27 to TRBJ1-2; 10 bases are shared with TRBD1. The sample taken for sequencing was CD4+ T cells from PBMCs. The chain's CDR3 is CASSFATGGSYGYTF. The CDR3 coding sequence is TGTGCCAGCAGTTTCGCGACAGGGGGCAGCTATGGCTACACCTTC.